This record covers a single T cell receptor beta chain. What it recognizes is unknown. This sample stems from a study of T cells in tumors after PD-1 blockade. At the level of the study: Some patients also took daily vismodegib 150 mg during anti-PD-1 treatment. On average, tumor samples gave about 26,000 TCR templates and 6,500 or so unique clonotypes.

Notes on the study in general: Blood contained approximately 41% of the tumor's TCR clonotypes.

CDR3 length: 14 amino acids. Germline CDR1 SNHLY, CDR2 FYNNEI. Trimming removed 8 bases from V and 8 bases from J, with 19 bases in between. TCRdb's table, derived via immunoSEQ multiplex PCR, lists solely in-frame clones and lacks some. This sample has 3,500 to 4,500 clones, with approximately 68% found just once. Input was roughly 616 ng to 6,004 ng of genomic DNA from tumor or blood. This clonotype was sampled from a human donor with basal cell carcinoma. The chain employs TRBV2 and TRBJ2-4; TRBD1 is a possible D gene (6 bases). Material: tumor tissue, obtained before anti-PD-1 treatment. CDR3 coding DNA: TGTGCCAGCGGGTGGGGGCGCGTCTCGTACATTCAGTACTTC. Translation: CASGWGRVSYIQYF.